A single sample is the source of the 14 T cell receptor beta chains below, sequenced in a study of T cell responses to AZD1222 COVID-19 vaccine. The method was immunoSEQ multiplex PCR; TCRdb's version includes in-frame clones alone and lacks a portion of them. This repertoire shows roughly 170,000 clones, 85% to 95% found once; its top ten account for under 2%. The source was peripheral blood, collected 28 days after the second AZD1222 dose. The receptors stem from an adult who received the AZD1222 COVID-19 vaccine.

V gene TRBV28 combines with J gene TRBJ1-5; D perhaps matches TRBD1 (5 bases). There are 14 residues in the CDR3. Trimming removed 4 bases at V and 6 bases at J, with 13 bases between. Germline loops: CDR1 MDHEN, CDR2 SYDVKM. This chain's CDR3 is CASSSEGFRQPQHF. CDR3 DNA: TGTGCCAGCAGTTCTGAGGGGTTCCGTCAGCCCCAGCATTTT.

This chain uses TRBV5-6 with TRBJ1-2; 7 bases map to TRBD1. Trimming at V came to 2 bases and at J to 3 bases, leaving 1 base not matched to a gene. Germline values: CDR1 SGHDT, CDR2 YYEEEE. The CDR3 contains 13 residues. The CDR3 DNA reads TGTGCCAGCAGCTTAACAGGGGACTATGGCTACACCTTC. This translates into CASSLTGDYGYTF. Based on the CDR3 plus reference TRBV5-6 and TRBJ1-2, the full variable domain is DAGVTQSPTHLIKTRGQQVTLRCSPKSGHDTVSWYQQALGQGPQFIFQYYEEEERQRGNFPDRFSGHQFPNYSSELNVNALLLGDSALYLCASSLTGDYGYTFGSGTRLTVV.

In nucleotides, the CDR3 is TGTGCCAGCAGTGACTCGACAAGGGGGGGCACAGATACGCAGTATTTT. It specifies CASSDSTRGGTDTQYF. The chain combines TRBV6-4 with TRBJ2-3; D may match TRBD1 or TRBD2 (6 bases each). Trimming pared 0 bases from V and 1 base from J, leaving 11 bases between. Per the germline V gene, CDR1 is MRHNA and CDR2 is SNTAGT. The CDR3 is 16 amino acids.

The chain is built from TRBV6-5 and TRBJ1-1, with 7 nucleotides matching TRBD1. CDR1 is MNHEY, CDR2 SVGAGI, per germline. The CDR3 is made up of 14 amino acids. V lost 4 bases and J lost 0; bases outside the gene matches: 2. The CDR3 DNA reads TGTGCCAGCAGTTCGGACAGGATGAACACTGAAGCTTTCTTT. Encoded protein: CASSSDRMNTEAFF.

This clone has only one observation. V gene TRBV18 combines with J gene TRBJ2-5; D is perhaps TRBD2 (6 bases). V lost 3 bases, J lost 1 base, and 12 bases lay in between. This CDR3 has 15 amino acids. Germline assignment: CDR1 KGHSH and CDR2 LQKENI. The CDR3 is CASSPIPGGQETQYF. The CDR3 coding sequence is TGTGCCAGCTCACCTATCCCCGGGGGCCAAGAGACCCAGTACTTC.

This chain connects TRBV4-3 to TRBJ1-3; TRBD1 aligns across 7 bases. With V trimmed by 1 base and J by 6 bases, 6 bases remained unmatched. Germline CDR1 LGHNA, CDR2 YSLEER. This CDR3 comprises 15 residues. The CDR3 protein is CASSQGTGVVNTIYF. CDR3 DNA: TGCGCCAGCAGCCAAGGAACAGGGGTTGTAAACACCATATATTTT.

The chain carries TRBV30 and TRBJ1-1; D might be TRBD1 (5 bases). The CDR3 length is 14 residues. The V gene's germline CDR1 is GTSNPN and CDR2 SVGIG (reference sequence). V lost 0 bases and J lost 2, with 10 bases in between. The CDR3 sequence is CAWSVRRVNTEAFF. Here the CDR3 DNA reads TGTGCCTGGAGTGTACGCAGGGTTAACACTGAAGCTTTCTTT.

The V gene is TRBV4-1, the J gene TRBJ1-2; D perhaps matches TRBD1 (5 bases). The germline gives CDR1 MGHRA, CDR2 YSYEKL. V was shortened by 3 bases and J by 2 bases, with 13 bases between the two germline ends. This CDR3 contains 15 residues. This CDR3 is CASSHLIGGNYGYTF. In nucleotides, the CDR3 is TGCGCCAGCAGCCACTTGATCGGGGGGAACTATGGCTACACCTTC.

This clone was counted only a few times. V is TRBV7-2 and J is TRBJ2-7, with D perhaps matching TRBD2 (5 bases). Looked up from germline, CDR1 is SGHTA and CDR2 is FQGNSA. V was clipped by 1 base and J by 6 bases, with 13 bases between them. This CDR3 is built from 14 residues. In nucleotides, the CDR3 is TGTGCCAGCAGCTTAGAATCCACTGGGAGCGAGCAGTACTTC. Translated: CASSLESTGSEQYF. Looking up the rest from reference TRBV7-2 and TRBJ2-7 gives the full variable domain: GAGVSQSPSNKVTEKGKDVELRCDPISGHTALYWYRQSLGQGLEFLIYFQGNSAPDKSGLPSDRFSAERTGGSVSTLTIQRTQQEDSAVYLCASSLESTGSEQYFGPGTRLTVT.

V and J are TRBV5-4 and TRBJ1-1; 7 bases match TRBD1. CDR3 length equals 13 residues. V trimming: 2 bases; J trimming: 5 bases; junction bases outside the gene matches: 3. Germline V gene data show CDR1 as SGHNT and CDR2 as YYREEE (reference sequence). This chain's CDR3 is CASSFQGGTEAFF. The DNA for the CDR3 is TGTGCCAGCAGCTTCCAGGGGGGGACTGAAGCTTTCTTT. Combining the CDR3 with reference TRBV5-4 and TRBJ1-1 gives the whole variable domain ETGVTQSPTHLIKTRGQQVTLRCSSQSGHNTVSWYQQALGQGPQFIFQYYREEENGRGNFPPRFSGLQFPNYSSELNVNALELDDSALYLCASSFQGGTEAFFGQGTRLTVV.

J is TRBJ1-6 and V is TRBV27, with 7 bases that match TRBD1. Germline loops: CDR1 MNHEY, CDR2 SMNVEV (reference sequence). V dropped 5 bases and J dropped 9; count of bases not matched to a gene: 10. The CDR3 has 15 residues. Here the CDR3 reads CASSQQGMIGSPLHF. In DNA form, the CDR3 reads TGTGCCAGCAGTCAACAGGGGATGATTGGTTCACCCCTCCACTTT.

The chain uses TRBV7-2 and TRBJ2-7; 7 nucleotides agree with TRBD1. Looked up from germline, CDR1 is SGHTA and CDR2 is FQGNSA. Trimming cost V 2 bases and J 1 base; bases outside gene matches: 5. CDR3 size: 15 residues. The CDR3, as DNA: TGTGCCAGCAGCTTAAACAGGGGCCCTTCCTACGAGCAGTACTTC. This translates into CASSLNRGPSYEQYF. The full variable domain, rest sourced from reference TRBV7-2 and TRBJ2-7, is GAGVSQSPSNKVTEKGKDVELRCDPISGHTALYWYRQSLGQGLEFLIYFQGNSAPDKSGLPSDRFSAERTGGSVSTLTIQRTQQEDSAVYLCASSLNRGPSYEQYFGPGTRLTVT.

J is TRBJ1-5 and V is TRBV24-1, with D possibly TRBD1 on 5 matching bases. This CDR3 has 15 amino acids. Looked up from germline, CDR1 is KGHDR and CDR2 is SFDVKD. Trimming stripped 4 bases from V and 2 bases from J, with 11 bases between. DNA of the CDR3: TGTGCCACCAGTGAACCGACAGTGGGCAATCAGCCCCAGCATTTT. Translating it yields CATSEPTVGNQPQHF.

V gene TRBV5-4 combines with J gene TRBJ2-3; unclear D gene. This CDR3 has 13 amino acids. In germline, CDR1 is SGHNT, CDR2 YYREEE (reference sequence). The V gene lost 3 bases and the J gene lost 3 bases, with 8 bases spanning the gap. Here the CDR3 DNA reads TGTGCCAGCAGCTCCAGTGAAACAGATACGCAGTATTTT. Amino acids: CASSSSETDTQYF.